These 29 T cell receptor beta chains share one sample of origin, sequenced in a study of T cells in localized non-small cell lung cancer. The assay was immunoSEQ multiplex PCR, and TCRdb's table has in-frame clones only and misses some. The sample includes approximately 40,000 clones, around 87% of them seen just once. The sample here was peripheral blood, taken before any cancer treatment. These receptors came from a man aged 18 to 49 with stage I lung adenocarcinoma.

The rearrangement uses TRBV11-2 and TRBJ1-2; tentatively, D is TRBD1 (6 bases). Germline V gene data show CDR1 as SGHAT and CDR2 as FQNNGV. The CDR3 sequence is 15 residues long. Trimming took off 4 bases at V and 6 bases at J, with 18 bases between the two ends. The CDR3 DNA reads as TGTGCCAGCAGCTCAATCCGGGGGCAGGGTGATGGCTACACCTTC. Translation: CASSSIRGQGDGYTF.

This chain uses TRBV5-4 with TRBJ1-4; TRBD1 matches at 8 bases. This CDR3 has 16 amino acids. V was pared by 4 bases and J by 7 bases, with 12 bases of the junction left unmatched. Looked up from germline, CDR1 is SGHNT and CDR2 is YYREEE (reference sequence). Here the CDR3 DNA reads TGTGCCAGCAGCGTGAAGACAGGGGTGGGAGGTGAAAAACTGTTTTTT. It encodes CASSVKTGVGGEKLFF.

The rearrangement joins TRBV7-2 to TRBJ1-1; possibly TRBD1 for D (6 bases). Trimming pared 1 base from V and 1 base from J, leaving 10 bases between. Per the germline V gene, CDR1 is SGHTA and CDR2 is FQGNSA. The CDR3 runs to 15 residues. The CDR3: CASSLGGRGNTEAFF. For the CDR3, the DNA is TGTGCCAGCAGCTTAGGTGGCAGGGGGAACACTGAAGCTTTCTTT.

The CDR3 DNA is TGTGCCAGCAGCTCAACAGGACAGGAGCATCAGCCCCAGCATTTT. Protein product: CASSSTGQEHQPQHF. The V call is TRBV2, the J call TRBJ1-5; the match to TRBD1 covers 7 bases. In germline, CDR1 is SNHLY, CDR2 FYNNEI. CDR3 length: 15 amino acids. The junction had 10 bases not matched to a gene; V was cut back by 6 bases and J by 5 bases.

The chain is built from TRBV7-3 and TRBJ2-1, with 12 nucleotides matching TRBD2. Germline V gene sequence: CDR1 SGHTA, CDR2 FQGTGA. The V and J ends lost 6 bases and 5 bases, in that order; junction bases with no gene match: 5. CDR3 size: 15 residues. The CDR3 coding sequence is TGTGCCAGCAGTGAAACTAGCGGGGGGAACAATGAGCAGTTCTTC. This translates into CASSETSGGNNEQFF.

This rearrangement joins TRBV11-3 to TRBJ2-7, with D uncertain. The CDR3 totals 11 residues. Looked up from germline, CDR1 is SGHNT and CDR2 is YENEEA. Trimming cost V 3 bases and J 5 bases, with 5 bases left between them. The CDR3 sequence: CASSFGDEQYF. DNA of the CDR3: TGTGCCAGCAGCTTTGGAGACGAGCAGTACTTC.

V gene TRBV7-2 combines with J gene TRBJ1-5; 10 positions match TRBD1. In germline, CDR1 is SGHTA, CDR2 FQGNSA. Trimming removed 5 bases from V and 6 bases from J; junction bases left unmatched: 7. This CDR3 spans 15 amino acids. The CDR3 is CASSRTGGVSQPQHF. The CDR3 nucleotides are TGTGCCAGCAGCCGGACAGGGGGTGTCTCTCAGCCCCAGCATTTT. Complete variable domain (other parts from reference TRBV7-2 and TRBJ1-5): GAGVSQSPSNKVTEKGKDVELRCDPISGHTALYWYRQSLGQGLEFLIYFQGNSAPDKSGLPSDRFSAERTGGSVSTLTIQRTQQEDSAVYLCASSRTGGVSQPQHFGDGTRLSIL.

The rearrangement joins TRBV15 to TRBJ1-1; D is ambiguous. The CDR3 runs to 18 residues. Trimming took 5 bases from V and 3 from J, leaving 25 bases between them. CDR1 and CDR2 (germline): LNHNV, YYDKDF (reference sequence). The CDR3 protein is CATSPRRGRVYGDTEAFF. Written as DNA, the CDR3 is TGTGCCACCAGCCCACGGCGAGGCCGGGTCTACGGAGACACTGAAGCTTTCTTT.

On this clone itself: Mismatch with germline at one junction end may stem from a read error. V usage is TRBV27 and J usage is TRBJ2-5; D tentatively reads TRBD1 or TRBD2 (6 bases each). This CDR3 spans 15 amino acids. CDR1 is MNHEY and CDR2 is SMNVEV in the germline V gene (reference sequence). CDR3 loop: CVSRRVGGFQETQYF. The CDR3 nucleotides are TGTGTCAGCAGGAGAGTGGGGGGCTTCCAAGAGACCCAGTACTTC.

The chain has TRBV27 and TRBJ2-1, with a weak D call TRBD1 (6 bases). Trimming cost V 10 bases and J 10 bases, with 26 bases left between them. CDR3 length: 15 amino acids. The germline V gene encodes CDR1 MNHEY and CDR2 SMNVEV (reference sequence). The CDR3 DNA reads TGTGCCATCAGGGGCCTAGGAGCGTCCCAGAGGGAGCAGTTCTTC. Translation gives CAIRGLGASQREQFF.

The CDR3 is CASSFRSGAEAFF. The CDR3 nucleotides read TGTGCCAGCAGCTTTCGGAGTGGGGCTGAAGCTTTCTTT. This chain joins TRBV7-2 and TRBJ1-1; D gene ambiguous. V lost 3 bases to trimming and J lost 6 bases, with 11 bases between them. The CDR3 spans 13 residues. Looked up from germline, CDR1 is SGHTA and CDR2 is FQGNSA.

Concerning this clone: Additional DNA sequences in this sample encode the identical CDR3. This rearrangement joins TRBV4-2 to TRBJ1-1, with a tentative D call TRBD1 (5 bases). Trimming shortened V by 0 bases and J by 0 bases, and 11 bases separated the two germline ends. The CDR3 covers 16 residues. Germline CDR1 reads LGHNA; CDR2 reads YNFKEQ. This CDR3 reads CASSQDPPGMNTEAFF. CDR3 coding DNA: TGTGCCAGCAGCCAAGATCCTCCAGGGATGAACACTGAAGCTTTCTTT.

The chain carries TRBV11-2 and TRBJ1-1; 9 bases fit TRBD1. Germline V CDR1 and CDR2: SGHAT, FQNNGV. This CDR3 comprises 15 residues. Losses at the gene ends were 2 bases for V and 5 bases for J; bases not matched to a gene: 6. The CDR3 DNA sequence: TGTGCCAGCAGCTTATTTACAGGGGGCTTGACTGAAGCTTTCTTT. Residues: CASSLFTGGLTEAFF.

This chain links TRBV27 with TRBJ1-6, with D possibly TRBD1 on 5 matching bases. The CDR3 runs 14 residues. V was trimmed by 6 bases and J by 5 bases, leaving 11 bases between them. CDR1 is MNHEY, CDR2 SMNVEV, per germline (reference sequence). DNA of the CDR3: TGTGCCAGCAGCTCTTTGGGGGATAATTCACCCCTCCACTTT. Amino acids: CASSSLGDNSPLHF.

This chain links TRBV21-1 with TRBJ2-2; TRBD2 is the table's D call and was not checked against the DNA. TRBV21-1 is a known pseudogene. The CDR3 is 17 residues long. The CDR3 DNA reads TGTGCCAGCGAACACGGTCCACTAGCGGCGAACACCGGGGAGCTGTTTTTT. This codes for CASEHGPLAANTGELFF.

The chain recombines TRBV18 with TRBJ1-2; D might be TRBD1 (5 bases). This CDR3 comprises 15 residues. The germline V and J ends were trimmed by 0 bases and 0 bases, with 8 bases remaining between them. Germline assignment: CDR1 KGHSH and CDR2 LQKENI. CDR3 nucleotides: TGTGCCAGCTCACCACCGGCGGGGGCTAACTATGGCTACACCTTC. It codes for CASSPPAGANYGYTF.

This clone was counted only a few times. For the CDR3, the DNA is TGTGCCAGCAGCTCGGTCCACTACGAGCAGTACTTC. Translation gives CASSSVHYEQYF. The chain carries TRBV5-5 and TRBJ2-7; D not certain. This CDR3 has 12 amino acids. CDR1 is SGHKS, CDR2 YYEKEE, per germline (reference sequence). V was shortened by 3 bases and J by 3 bases, with 7 bases between the two germline ends.

The gene calls are TRBV6-6 and TRBJ1-1, with 10 bases lining up with TRBD1. This CDR3 contains 13 residues. The germline CDR1 and CDR2 sequences are MNHNY and SVGAGI (reference sequence). The ends lost 6 bases at V and 7 bases at J; junction bases unmatched: 5. The CDR3 DNA reads as TGTGCCAGCAGGGGACAGGGGCTAAGTGAAGCTTTCTTT. Residues: CASRGQGLSEAFF.

The chain links TRBV5-1 to TRBJ1-6; D may be TRBD1 (6 bases). The V gene's germline CDR1 is SGHRS and CDR2 YFSETQ. This CDR3 is built from 16 residues. The V and J ends lost 0 bases and 5 bases respectively, with 12 bases between them. The DNA for the CDR3 is TGCGCCAGCAGCTTGGTAGCAGGGGCAAATAATTCACCCCTCCACTTT. It encodes CASSLVAGANNSPLHF.

This rearrangement joins TRBV7-8 to TRBJ2-7; 11 bases line up with TRBD1. The CDR3 runs to 16 residues. Germline V gene sequence: CDR1 SGHVS, CDR2 FQNEAQ. V gave up 4 bases and J gave up 0 bases; unmatched junction bases: 5. The CDR3 protein is CASSSSGTGGSYEQYF. In nucleotides, the CDR3 is TGTGCCAGCAGCTCTTCCGGGACAGGGGGCTCCTACGAGCAGTACTTC.

This clone was seen a few times. This chain links TRBV6-1 with TRBJ1-6; D is unresolved. This CDR3 has 15 amino acids. Germline lookup yields CDR1 MNHNS and CDR2 SASEGT. V lost 1 base and J lost 7, with 11 bases in between. CDR3 region: CASSEGVRINSPLHF. CDR3 sequence (DNA): TGTGCCAGCAGTGAAGGGGTGAGGATCAATTCACCCCTCCACTTT.

The CDR3 DNA sequence: TGTGCCAGCAGCGTAGGCCAGCCCCACGGGGAGCTGTTTTTT. Translation: CASSVGQPHGELFF. The chain employs TRBV9 and TRBJ2-2; D ambiguous. CDR3 length equals 14 residues. V was trimmed by 0 bases and J by 7 bases, leaving 10 bases between them. The germline gives CDR1 SGDLS, CDR2 YYNGEE.

V and J are TRBV19 and TRBJ1-2; D might be TRBD1 (5 bases). Trimming left V 8 bases short and J 5 bases short, with 15 bases between. This CDR3 has 13 residues. CDR1 is LNHDA, CDR2 SQIVND, per germline (reference sequence). CDR3 bases: TGTGCCAGTGTCGGAACAGGTGTATATGGCTACACCTTC. Protein: CASVGTGVYGYTF.

The genes are TRBV28 and TRBJ1-1; TRBD1 agrees at 8 bases. The trim removed 4 bases at V and 5 bases at J, leaving 9 bases unmatched. The germline V gene has CDR1 MDHEN and CDR2 SYDVKM. This CDR3 comprises 15 residues. The CDR3 DNA reads TGTGCCAGCAGTTCCGAAGACAGGGGTAATACTGAAGCTTTCTTT. It yields the protein CASSSEDRGNTEAFF. The whole variable domain, remainder taken from reference TRBV28 and TRBJ1-1, is DVKVTQSSRYLVKRTGEKVFLECVQDMDHENMFWYRQDPGLGLRLIYFSYDVKMKEKGDIPEGYSVSREKKERFSLILESASTNQTSMYLCASSSEDRGNTEAFFGQGTRLTVV.

CDR3 coding DNA: TGTGCCAGCAGTGTGGGGTTCAACTATGGCTACACCTTC. As protein: CASSVGFNYGYTF. The rearrangement joins TRBV6-5 to TRBJ1-2, with D uncertain. CDR3 size: 13 residues. Germline lookup yields CDR1 MNHEY and CDR2 SVGAGI. V lost 5 bases, J lost 2 bases, and 9 bases lay in between.

The chain has TRBV19 and TRBJ2-5, with D perhaps TRBD2 (5 bases). With 5 bases removed from V and 4 bases from J, the gap between germline ends came to 11 bases. This CDR3 is 13 amino acids long. Germline CDR1 is LNHDA and CDR2 is SQIVND (reference sequence). CDR3 nucleotide sequence: TGTGCCAGTAGTGACCGACGGGGAGAGACCCAGTACTTC. This encodes CASSDRRGETQYF.

This clone was counted only a few times. J is TRBJ2-5 and V is TRBV7-4, with unresolved D. Trimming left V 1 base short and J 2 bases short, with 11 bases between. CDR1 SGHVT and CDR2 SQSDAQ come from the germline V gene. The CDR3 loop spans 15 amino acids. The CDR3 loop reads CASSLGSWVQETQYF. The CDR3 nucleotides read TGTGCCAGCAGCTTAGGCAGTTGGGTGCAAGAGACCCAGTACTTC.

The chain joins TRBV5-1 to TRBJ2-7; D is possibly TRBD1 (6 bases). Germline CDR1 is SGHRS and CDR2 is YFSETQ. The CDR3 runs to 16 residues. Trimming pared 1 base from V and 4 bases from J, leaving 18 bases between. Written as DNA, the CDR3 is TGCGCCAGCAGCTTGAGTACAGGGAATGTGGCATACGAGCAGTACTTC. This sequence encodes CASSLSTGNVAYEQYF.

V gene TRBV29-1 combines with J gene TRBJ2-7; 7 bases match TRBD1. The CDR3 length is 13 residues. V dropped 3 bases and J dropped 6; count of bases not matched to a gene: 8. Germline V gives CDR1 SQVTM, CDR2 ANQGSEA. The CDR3 sequence is CSVDGVTGTEQYF. CDR3 DNA: TGCAGCGTTGATGGGGTGACAGGGACCGAGCAGTACTTC.